This T cell receptor beta chain was sequenced for a study of T cell changes during pregnancy in multiple sclerosis. Trimming cost V 0 bases and J 6 bases, with 6 bases left between them. The CDR3 is 12 amino acids. Germline V gene data show CDR1 as MGHRA and CDR2 as YSYEKL. Sequenced by immunoSEQ multiplex PCR; TCRdb stores in-frame clones only, minus some. The repertoire holds around 63,000 clones, 92% seen once, with about 3% in the top ten. The chain uses TRBV4-1 and TRBJ2-7; D is uncertain. This clonotype was sampled from a female donor in good health, enrolled as a control in a pregnancy study. The sequencing used peripheral blood, collected in the third trimester of pregnancy. The chain's CDR3 is CASSQDPGEQYF. The CDR3 DNA is TGCGCCAGCAGCCAAGATCCCGGCGAGCAGTACTTC.